A selection of T cell receptor beta chains follows, all from one sample in a study of pediatric ulcerative colitis. Assay: immunoSEQ multiplex PCR; the TCRdb copy retains only in-frame clones and omits some. The repertoire holds fewer than 45,000 clones, with around four fifths as singletons. Sequencing was performed on blood. The receptors derive from a girl aged 10 to 17 with moderate ulcerative colitis. CDR3s include the opening cysteine and the closing phenylalanine or tryptophan. The D gene is left open where the match is weak.

D gene,J gene,V gene,CDR3 DNA,CDR3 protein
NA,TRBJ1-4,TRBV25-1,TGTGCCAGCAGCCGTGGAACAGGGCAAGCAACTAATGAAAAACTGTTTTTT,CASSRGTGQATNEKLFF
NA,TRBJ2-7,TRBV30,TGTGCCTGGAGTGTACCAGGGGGGAATTACTACGAGCAGTACTTC,CAWSVPGGNYYEQYF
NA,TRBJ2-7,TRBV13,TGTGCCAGCAGCAAACAGTGGGAATTCTACGAGCAGTACTTC,CASSKQWEFYEQYF
NA,TRBJ1-2,TRBV20-1,TGCAGTGTAGTGGGCTACACCTTC,CSVVGYTF
NA,TRBJ2-1,TRBV7-2,TGTGCCAGCAGCCGACAAACCTACTTGGTCCATGAGCAGTTCTTC,CASSRQTYLVHEQFF
TRBD2,TRBJ2-1,TRBV9,TGTGCCAGCAGCGTTCGACTAGCACCGAGCTCCTACAATGAGCAGTTCTTC,CASSVRLAPSSYNEQFF
NA,TRBJ1-6,TRBV21-1,TGTGCCACCGACGACCAGGACAGGGTGGAGAATTCACCCCTCCACTTT,CATDDQDRVENSPLHF
NA,TRBJ2-7,TRBV7-9,TGTGCCAGCAGCCATCGGGGGCTAGCCGGATCGTACGAGCAGTACTTC,CASSHRGLAGSYEQYF
NA,TRBJ2-7,TRBV20-1,TGCAGTGCTAGGGGGGTCGAGCAGTACTTC,CSARGVEQYF
TRBD2,TRBJ2-5,TRBV5-1,TGCGCCAGCAGCTTTAGAGGACTAGCGGGGGGGCAGGAGACCCAGTACTTC,CASSFRGLAGGQETQYF
TRBD1,TRBJ2-2,TRBV7-9,TGTGCCAGCAGTTCCGGGACAGGGATCACCGGGGAGCTGTTTTTT,CASSSGTGITGELFF
TRBD1,TRBJ1-1,TRBV10-3,TGTGCCATCAGTACAGGGGGCCAAAATGAAGCTTTCTTT,CAISTGGQNEAFF
NA,TRBJ2-3,TRBV6-5,TGTGCCAGCAGCCGTTATGGAGATACGCAGTATTTT,CASSRYGDTQYF
NA,TRBJ2-5,TRBV28,TGTGCCAGCAGTTTACCTCACGGAGAGACCCAGTACTTC,CASSLPHGETQYF
TRBD1,TRBJ1-4,TRBV18,TGTGCCAGCTCACAACCGGGCGGGGGACAGGCCCATGAAAAACTGTTTTTT,CASSQPGGGQAHEKLFF
TRBD1,TRBJ2-7,TRBV5-1,TGCGCCAGCAGCTTGAGAGGGGACAGGAGTTACGAGCAGTACTTC,CASSLRGDRSYEQYF